One and the same sample provided the 26 T cell receptor beta chains below, sequenced in a study of T cells in Graves' hyperthyroidism and ophthalmopathy. Using RNA transcripts as the source, TCR beta CDR3 regions were amplified. A set of HTBI primers served as the primers for a first-round RT-PCR of the TCR CDR3. One entry per CDR3 protein results from TCRdb running MiXCR on the multiplex PCR reads. The sample yields about 360,000 distinct CDR3 sequences, 13% seen once. The sample was blood. These receptor sequences come from a woman under 30 with Graves' hyperthyroidism.

This clonotype has at least ten counts. This chain connects TRBV7-8 to TRBJ2-2; D tentatively reads TRBD1 or TRBD2 (5 bases each). V dropped 1 base and J dropped 4 bases, with 13 bases sitting between them. This CDR3 has 16 amino acids. Germline CDR1 is SGHVS and CDR2 is FQNEAQ. This CDR3 is CASSLGTRGPTGELFF. The CDR3 nucleotides are TGTGCCAGCAGCTTAGGGACCCGGGGACCCACCGGGGAGCTGTTTTTT.

This clonotype occurred many times. The gene calls are TRBV20-1 and TRBJ1-5, with a tentative D call TRBD1 (5 bases). Germline CDR1 reads DFQATT; CDR2 reads SNEGSKA (reference sequence). The V end lost 5 bases, the J end lost 2 bases, and 13 bases lay between the germline ends. CDR3 length: 14 residues. The CDR3 loop reads CSAYNRDRNQPQHF. CDR3 DNA: TGCAGTGCTTATAACCGGGACCGCAATCAGCCCCAGCATTTT.

This clonotype was counted between two and nine times. The chain is built from TRBV18 and TRBJ2-1; D is possibly TRBD1 or TRBD2 (5 bases each). The CDR3 length is 14 residues. In germline, CDR1 is KGHSH, CDR2 LQKENI. Between the trimmed V and J ends, which lost 2 bases and 8 bases, there was a span of 13 bases. The CDR3 loop is CASSPGTDGDEQFF. CDR3 DNA: TGTGCCAGCTCACCAGGGACCGACGGCGATGAGCAGTTCTTC.

This clonotype was detected ten times or more. V usage is TRBV28 and J usage is TRBJ2-7, with D hard to call. Germline V lookup: CDR1 MDHEN, CDR2 SYDVKM. The V and J ends lost 5 bases and 4 bases respectively, with 27 bases between them. CDR3 length equals 18 residues. As DNA, the CDR3 is TGTGCCAGCAGTCCCCTGACCGGGCTAGGGTCACTAACGTACGAGCAGTACTTC. This translates into CASSPLTGLGSLTYEQYF. Full variable domain (outside the CDR3, taken from reference TRBV28 and TRBJ2-7): DVKVTQSSRYLVKRTGEKVFLECVQDMDHENMFWYRQDPGLGLRLIYFSYDVKMKEKGDIPEGYSVSREKKERFSLILESASTNQTSMYLCASSPLTGLGSLTYEQYFGPGTRLTVT.

This clonotype was observed many times. The J gene is TRBJ2-1, the V gene TRBV28; 12 bases are shared with TRBD1. With 7 bases clipped from V and 4 bases from J, the junction kept 5 bases outside the gene matches. This CDR3 is 15 amino acids long. The germline V gene encodes CDR1 MDHEN and CDR2 SYDVKM. The CDR3 is CASTGTGGRYNEQFF. In DNA, the CDR3 is TGTGCCAGCACCGGGACAGGGGGCAGATACAATGAGCAGTTCTTC.

In this sample, this clonotype turned up many times. This chain joins TRBV10-3 and TRBJ2-7; D may match TRBD1 or TRBD2 (5 bases each). V lost 3 bases to trimming and J lost 6 bases, with 12 bases between them. The CDR3 runs to 13 residues. Germline CDR1 and CDR2: ENHRY and SYGVKD. The CDR3 region has the DNA TGTGCCATCAGTGAATATGGGACGTCCGAGCAGTACTTC. This codes for CAISEYGTSEQYF.

This clonotype appeared many times. The chain has TRBV7-9 and TRBJ1-1; 8 bases line up with TRBD1. With 1 base clipped from V and 3 bases from J, the junction kept 7 bases outside the gene matches. This CDR3 contains 16 residues. The germline V gene has CDR1 SEHNR and CDR2 FQNEAQ (reference sequence). CDR3 DNA: TGTGCCAGCAGCTTAGAATTGGGACAGGAGGACACTGAAGCTTTCTTT. Translating gives CASSLELGQEDTEAFF.

This clonotype was counted a few times. One end of the junction varies from germline; a read error may be responsible. This chain links TRBV11-2 with TRBJ1-4; D is unresolved. Germline V gene lookup returns CDR1 SGHAT and CDR2 FQNNGV. The CDR3 has 13 residues. This CDR3 reads CAGSLRRGEKLFF. DNA for the CDR3: TGTGCCGGCAGCTTAAGGCGTGGGGAAAAACTGTTTTTT.

This clonotype was seen at least ten times. The rearrangement uses TRBV28 and TRBJ1-1; no definite D call. The CDR3 contains 17 residues. Deletions cut 7 bases from V and 1 base from J, with 22 bases between. Germline V gene sequence: CDR1 MDHEN, CDR2 SYDVKM. The chain's CDR3 is CASKFFREGLKNTEAFF. The CDR3 DNA sequence: TGTGCCAGCAAATTTTTCCGTGAAGGGTTAAAGAACACTGAAGCTTTCTTT.

V is TRBV3-1 and J is TRBJ1-4; D call uncertain. CDR1 is LGHDT, CDR2 YNNKEL, per germline (reference sequence). The CDR3 is 17 residues long. The V end was cut by 0 bases, the J end by 4 bases, with 15 bases between. The CDR3 reads CASSQDRSPEFNEKLFF. Here the CDR3 DNA reads TGTGCCAGCAGCCAAGATCGATCCCCGGAATTTAATGAAAAACTGTTTTTT.

The sample holds many counts of this clonotype. The chain combines TRBV6-2 or TRBV6-3 with TRBJ2-1, with D possibly TRBD2 on 5 matching bases. Trimming took 8 bases from V and 5 from J, leaving 22 bases between them. Germline values: CDR1 MNHEY, CDR2 SVGEGT. The CDR3 spans 16 residues. CDR3 protein: CASAEPGVGVNNEQFF. The CDR3 DNA reads TGTGCCAGCGCAGAACCCGGGGTCGGGGTTAACAATGAGCAGTTCTTC.

This clonotype was recorded at least ten times. The chain combines TRBV4-3 with TRBJ2-3; the D is unclear. V lost 4 bases and J 1 base, leaving 15 bases between the germline ends. The germline V gene encodes CDR1 LGHNA and CDR2 YSLEER. The CDR3 covers 16 residues. CDR3 in amino acids: CASSLSQDLGTDTQYF. The CDR3 DNA sequence: TGCGCCAGCAGCCTCAGCCAGGATTTGGGCACAGATACGCAGTATTTT.

This clonotype was counted only a few times. A single base separates this from a much larger clone, so it may be a read error. This sequence joins TRBV2 and TRBJ1-1; TRBD1 might be the D (5 bases). Trimming removed 4 bases from V and 4 bases from J, with 13 bases in between. Germline V gene sequence: CDR1 SNHLY, CDR2 FYNNEI. The CDR3 is made up of 14 amino acids. The CDR3 coding sequence is TGTGCCAGCAGTGGAGCGCGGGGGAGCACTGAAGCTTTCTTT. Protein sequence: CASSGARGSTEAFF.

Details on this clonotype: A much larger clone lies a single base off, so this may be a read error. The rearrangement uses TRBV6-2 or TRBV6-3 and TRBJ1-6; the D is unclear. This CDR3 has 18 amino acids. Germline V CDR1 and CDR2: MNHEY, SVGEGT. The CDR3 reads CASSYSLRPSSYHSPLHF. CDR3 sequence (DNA): TGTGCCAGCAGTTACTCGCTCCGGCCGAGCTCCTATCATTCACCCCTCCACTTT.

This clonotype was observed at least ten times. J is TRBJ2-1 and V is TRBV6-2 or TRBV6-3; D ambiguous. With 8 bases removed from V and 7 bases from J, the gap between germline ends came to 12 bases. Germline loops: CDR1 MNHEY, CDR2 SVGEGT. The CDR3 totals 12 residues. The CDR3 here is CASFGLPNEQFF. CDR3 bases: TGTGCCAGCTTCGGGCTTCCAAATGAGCAGTTCTTC.

Only a few counts were recorded for this clonotype. Mismatch with germline at one junction end may stem from a read error. The chain couples TRBV7-9 to TRBJ2-6, with a weak D call TRBD1 (6 bases). This CDR3 is 18 amino acids long. Germline assignment: CDR1 SEHNR and CDR2 FQNEAQ (reference sequence). CDR3 nucleotide sequence: TGTGCCAGCAGCTCAGATGGCACAGGGAATCCTGGGGCCAGCGTCCTGACTTTC. Protein sequence: CASSSDGTGNPGASVLTF.

This clonotype showed up many times. The rearrangement joins TRBV10-3 to TRBJ2-7; tentatively, D is TRBD1 or TRBD2 (5 bases each). The length of the CDR3 is 12 residues. Germline CDR1 is ENHRY and CDR2 is SYGVKD. The V end was cut by 0 bases, the J end by 9 bases, with 9 bases between. The CDR3 sequence: CAISESKGTQYF. The CDR3 region has the DNA TGTGCCATCAGTGAGTCGAAGGGGACGCAGTACTTC.

This chain connects TRBV27 to TRBJ2-5; 10 positions match TRBD2. With V trimmed by 0 bases and J by 5 bases, 9 bases remained unmatched. This CDR3 region has 17 residues. Germline V lookup: CDR1 MNHEY, CDR2 SMNVEV (reference sequence). The CDR3 loop is CASSLSSLAGVRETQYF. The CDR3 DNA reads TGTGCCAGCAGTTTATCGTCGCTAGCGGGAGTGCGGGAGACCCAGTACTTC.

This clonotype was counted many times. The chain uses TRBV10-3 and TRBJ2-6; no firm D call. Germline CDR1 ENHRY, CDR2 SYGVKD. This CDR3 is built from 13 residues. Between the trimmed V and J ends, which lost 3 bases and 4 bases, there was a span of 4 bases. CDR3 protein: CAISDSGANVLTF. The CDR3 region has the DNA TGTGCCATCAGTGACAGCGGGGCCAACGTCCTGACTTTC.

This clonotype occurred a few times. The chain links TRBV5-4 to TRBJ1-2; TRBD1 matches 10 bases. Germline CDR1 SGHNT, CDR2 YYREEE (reference sequence). J was trimmed by 4 bases and V by 4 bases; bases with no gene match: 7. This CDR3 comprises 15 residues. DNA of the CDR3: TGTGCCAGCAGCCAACCGGGACAGGGGATCTATGGCTACACCTTC. It encodes CASSQPGQGIYGYTF.

The chain carries TRBV7-9 and TRBJ2-3, with D perhaps given as TRBD1 or TRBD2 (5 bases each). The CDR3 runs 18 residues. Germline CDR1 reads SEHNR; CDR2 reads FQNEAQ (reference sequence). The V gene lost 5 bases and the J gene lost 1 base, with 22 bases spanning the gap. The CDR3 loop reads CASSGKGPLGGGTDTQYF. The CDR3 DNA sequence: TGTGCCAGCAGCGGAAAGGGACCGTTAGGTGGGGGCACAGATACGCAGTATTTT.

This clonotype was recorded at least ten times. This chain links TRBV12-3 or TRBV12-4 with TRBJ1-2, with TRBD1 matching over 12 bases. J gave up 5 bases and V 5 bases, and 6 bases lay outside the gene matches. The CDR3 length is 15 residues. CDR3 region: CASSKGTGGWYGYTF. CDR3 coding DNA: TGTGCCAGCAGTAAGGGGACAGGGGGCTGGTATGGCTACACCTTC.

The chain is built from TRBV5-1 and TRBJ2-5; a weak D match, TRBD2 (5 bases). V shed 0 bases and J shed 4 bases, with 22 bases lying between them. The CDR3 is 18 residues long. Germline CDR1 and CDR2: SGHRS and YFSETQ. DNA for the CDR3: TGCGCCAGCAGCTTGGGCTCAAGGCAGCGGCAGCCGATAGAGACCCAGTACTTC. This encodes CASSLGSRQRQPIETQYF.

Regarding this clonotype: A much larger clone differs from this one at a single base, so this may be a read error. Likely a read error: the CDR3 ends without its conserved phenylalanine or tryptophan. The rearrangement uses TRBV19 and TRBJ2-1, with 9 bases aligning to TRBD2. Germline values: CDR1 LNHDA, CDR2 SQIVND (reference sequence). V trimming: 4 bases; J trimming: 3 bases; junction bases outside the gene matches: 1. The CDR3 totals 14 residues. The CDR3 reads CASSSGRVYNEQFS. In DNA form, the CDR3 reads TGTGCCAGTAGTAGCGGGAGGGTCTACAATGAGCAGTTCTCC.

For this clonotype: Given a much more abundant clone one base away, this may be a read error. The V and J genes are TRBV9 and TRBJ2-3; D unresolved. The CDR3 totals 15 residues. Looked up from germline, CDR1 is SGDLS and CDR2 is YYNGEE. CDR3 amino acids: CASSTNTHATDTQNF. The CDR3 bases are TGTGCCAGCAGCACAAACACACACGCAACAGATACGCAGAATTTT.

The chain uses TRBV4-1 and TRBJ1-3; maybe TRBD1 (6 bases). The V end lost 2 bases, the J end lost 0 bases, and 11 bases lay between the germline ends. This CDR3 is built from 16 residues. CDR1 and CDR2 (germline): MGHRA, YSYEKL. CDR3 nucleotide sequence: TGCGCCAGCAGCCAACCGACAGGCCTCTCTGGAAACACCATATATTTT. This sequence encodes CASSQPTGLSGNTIYF.